Each of the 7 T cell receptor beta chains below was sequenced from the same sample in a study of shared clonotypes between healthy human individuals. Generated by immunoSEQ multiplex PCR, the TCRdb table keeps only in-frame clones and is missing some. The sample lists about 110,000 clones, 68% occurring once. The specimen was memory CD8+ T cells sorted from blood. Subset in this sample: CD45RO+ cells pooled with CCR7-negative TemRA cells. These receptors originate from a woman aged 25 to 39 in good health.

The rearrangement uses TRBV27 and TRBJ2-7, with 12 positions matching TRBD1. Germline CDR1 is MNHEY and CDR2 is SMNVEV (reference sequence). The CDR3 is 14 amino acids. Germline trimming cut 5 bases from V and 5 bases from J; bases unmatched to any gene: 4. Here the CDR3 DNA reads TGTGCCAGCAGTGATGGGACAGGGGGCCACGAGCAGTACTTC. Translating it yields CASSDGTGGHEQYF.

The genes are TRBV13 and TRBJ2-7, with D possibly being TRBD2 (5 bases). Trimming removed 5 bases at V and 0 bases at J, with 11 bases between. Looked up from germline, CDR1 is PRHDT and CDR2 is FYEKMQ (reference sequence). This CDR3 is built from 14 residues. The DNA for the CDR3 is TGTGCCAGCAGCACTAGTCAGAGCTCCTACGAGCAGTACTTC. Residues: CASSTSQSSYEQYF.

This clone was seen repeatedly, ten times or more. The J gene is TRBJ2-7, the V gene TRBV2; TRBD1 agrees at 11 bases. Germline-derived CDR1 and CDR2 are SNHLY and FYNNEI. The CDR3 length is 14 residues. Trimming removed 6 bases from V and 2 bases from J; junction bases left unmatched: 3. This CDR3 reads CASRGTGGTYEQYF. As DNA, the CDR3 is TGTGCCAGCAGGGGGACAGGGGGAACCTACGAGCAGTACTTC.

The chain combines TRBV2 with TRBJ1-4; D is undetermined. This CDR3 has 14 residues. Trimming shortened V by 1 base and J by 8 bases, and 11 bases separated the two germline ends. CDR1 is SNHLY, CDR2 FYNNEI, per germline. The CDR3 protein is CASSEVGLGEKLFF. The CDR3 DNA reads TGTGCCAGCAGTGAAGTCGGTCTCGGAGAAAAACTGTTTTTT.

The J gene is TRBJ2-1, the V gene TRBV29-1; 9 bases are a match to TRBD2. With V trimmed by 2 bases and J by 7 bases, 21 bases remained unmatched. Germline-derived CDR1 and CDR2 are SQVTM and ANQGSEA. The CDR3 spans 19 residues. The CDR3 protein is CSVESSMREGLFLANEQFF. As DNA, the CDR3 is TGCAGCGTTGAATCCTCTATGCGGGAGGGCCTCTTTCTCGCTAATGAGCAGTTCTTC.

The rearrangement joins TRBV28 to TRBJ2-1, with a weak D call TRBD1 (6 bases). V lost 5 bases and J 3 bases, leaving 14 bases between the germline ends. Germline V CDR1 and CDR2: MDHEN, SYDVKM. The CDR3 is 15 residues long. The CDR3 coding sequence is TGTGCCAGCAGTCCTCATGGGGGCCTCTACAATGAGCAGTTCTTC. This sequence encodes CASSPHGGLYNEQFF.

This clone was seen at least ten times. V is TRBV14 and J is TRBJ2-5, with TRBD1 matching over 7 bases. The J call is doubtful: the DNA matches TRBJ2-7 better. The CDR3 extends over 15 amino acids. The germline V gene encodes CDR1 SGHDN and CDR2 FVKESK. The CDR3 DNA sequence: TGTGCCAGCAGCCACGTCGAGACAGGGTCCTACGAGCAGTACTTC. Its translation is CASSHVETGSYEQYF.